This T cell receptor (beta chain) was captured by sequencing in a study of CD8 T cells in Susac syndrome (dated by TCRdb to about 2019). Context from the whole study: Whether CD8+ T cell activation and differentiation in Susac syndrome was antigen driven was tested using repertoire sequencing. Clonality of the CD8+ T cell repertoire was compared between more than 10 healthy donors, around 14 Susac syndrome patients and roughly 16 multiple sclerosis patients.

Paper-wide results and their limitations: The study acknowledged that relatively few individuals were included in the TCR sequencing and HLA analysis.

RNA was extracted using the RNeasy kit, and roughly 0.5 to 1 ug of the RNA was reverse transcribed with random hexamers. The immunoSEQ multiplex PCR assay, covering 54 Vbeta and 13 Jbeta segments, was used to amplify TCR beta CDR3 regions. PCR amplification bias was corrected by using a synthetic template baseline for primer optimization and computational correction. The study's own analysis went as follows. Reads were annotated to V, D and J genes per IMGT and analyzed with immunoSEQ Analyzer, keeping only productive sequences. Clonality was calculated as one minus the Shannon entropy normalized by log2 of the number of productive unique sequences. Public and private clones were assessed among the 100 most prevalent clones of each patient and control. Susac-specific clones were defined as absent from healthy and MS cohorts, around 980 published viral clones and other ImmuneACCESS disease sequences. In-frame beta chains were kept once TCRdb had trimmed the public reads at Q25 with fastp and called clones with MiXCR. One record per CDR3 amino acid sequence lists the most common genes and DNA. V and J calls and clone size were set by TCRdb, not the authors. The sample table holds tens of thousands of distinct CDR3 sequences, of which approximately 94% were seen once. The ten largest clones add up to 0.56% of the sample.

Peripheral blood CD8+ and CD4+ T cells from healthy donors, Susac syndrome patients and multiple sclerosis patients were profiled using high-throughput TCR beta sequencing. The multiple sclerosis controls were treatment-naive patients who had stable or active relapsing-remitting disease and met the revised McDonald criteria. Bulk CD8+ and CD4+ T cells were purified by magnetic negative isolation, whereas CD8+ TEMRA cells were enriched by FACS. Blood was collected in EDTA tubes and processed within 24 hours, with PBMCs isolated through density gradient centrifugation. PBMCs intended for TCR sequencing were cryopreserved in liquid nitrogen and thawed later in a water bath at 37 degrees C. The sorted or isolated CD4+, CD8+ and CD8+ TEMRA cells reached a purity of at least 90%. A remark on this clonotype: No antigen is known for it. Base qualities are not provided; no much larger clone lies one nucleotide away.

According to the germline V gene, CDR1 reads SGHDT and CDR2 reads YYEEEE. Trimming at the junction amounts to 2 bases on V and 2 bases on J, and the germline ends lie 14 bases apart. From the cysteine through the phenylalanine, the CDR3 covers 15 amino acids. Just CDR3 DNA is preserved here, 45 bases in frame from base 1. The rearranged chain carries TRBV5-6 and TRBJ2-7, with the identity of the D gene unclear. This receptor was identified in a human donor with multiple sclerosis. The specimen sequenced was CD8+ T cells from PBMCs. The CDR3 region reads CASSFVDASPYEQYF. The nucleotide sequence is given as TGTGCCAGCAGCTTCGTCGACGCCAGCCCCTACGAGCAGTACTTC. With all but the CDR3 taken from the reference TRBV5-6 and TRBJ2-7 genes, the full variable domain is: DAGVTQSPTHLIKTRGQQVTLRCSPKSGHDTVSWYQQALGQGPQFIFQYYEEEERQRGNFPDRFSGHQFPNYSSELNVNALLLGDSALYLCASSFVDASPYEQYFGPGTRLTVT.